The rows below give T cell receptor beta chains drawn from one sample of a study of blood T cell repertoires in COVID-19. Sequencing was performed with immunoSEQ multiplex PCR; in TCRdb, only in-frame clones are kept and a portion is missing. The sample shows approximately 150,000 clones, 80% to 90% of them seen only once. The sequenced sample consisted of peripheral blood. These receptors were collected from a man aged 55 to 69 with active or convalescent COVID-19. Each CDR3 is given with its conserved first and last residue. The order of the fields is CDR3 length, V gene, J gene, D gene, CDR3 protein. D genes are given only for firm matches.

>15|TRBV9|TRBJ1-1|TRBD1
CASSEGGQPNTEAFF
>14|TRBV2|TRBJ1-2|.
CASIARISIRGYTF
>14|TRBV7-9|TRBJ1-6|TRBD1
CASSRTGDHSPLHF
>16|TRBV9|TRBJ2-3|.
CASSASTEFRTDTQYF
>14|TRBV2|TRBJ2-7|TRBD2
CASRYQRESGEQYF
>12|TRBV5-4|TRBJ2-5|.
CASGDSWETQYF
>13|TRBV30|TRBJ1-1|.
CAWSGQSRTEAFF
>15|TRBV7-6|TRBJ1-1|TRBD1
CASSLGGTGGTEAFF
>13|TRBV19|TRBJ1-6|.
CASSIAPAAPLHF
>13|TRBV19|TRBJ1-3|TRBD1
CATRTGEGNTIYF
>12|TRBV18|TRBJ2-3|.
CASSPETDTQYF
>14|TRBV5-4|TRBJ2-3|TRBD2
CASSLGLATDTQYF
>16|TRBV6-2/TRBV6-3|TRBJ2-1|TRBD2
CASSYVLAGVNIEQFF
>13|TRBV5-1|TRBJ2-3|.
CASSLDTTDTQYF
>16|TRBV7-9|TRBJ2-3|TRBD2
CASSPLGSGKSDTQYF
>14|TRBV13|TRBJ2-5|TRBD2
CASSLRGLGETQYF
>13|TRBV18|TRBJ2-5|.
CASSPSQEGTQYF
>13|TRBV27|TRBJ1-2|TRBD1
CASSTTGNYGYTF
>15|TRBV6-5|TRBJ1-6|TRBD1
CASKEGQLYNSPLHF
>15|TRBV7-9|TRBJ2-5|TRBD2
CASSLTSGSQETQYF
>19|TRBV18|TRBJ2-2|TRBD2
CASSPRSKAGAGNTGELFF
>14|TRBV20-1|TRBJ2-7|TRBD1
CSASAGQGAKEQYF
>14|TRBV29-1|TRBJ2-1|TRBD2
CSVGPGLAGEGQFF
>15|TRBV3-1/TRBV3-2|TRBJ1-6|.
CASSQGDLRNSPLHF
>17|TRBV14|TRBJ1-2|.
CASSQDVGGSGTYGYTF
>16|TRBV4-1|TRBJ2-7|.
CASSQDSSTAPYEQYF
>11|TRBV29-1|TRBJ1-5|.
CSVGGDQPQHF
>13|TRBV30|TRBJ1-6|.
CAWSFAGDSPLHF
>17|TRBV11-3|TRBJ2-1|TRBD2
CASSLIERAGESNEQFF
>16|TRBV28|TRBJ2-3|.
CASSKRTGNVADTQYF
>16|TRBV5-1|TRBJ2-2|TRBD2
CASSPGTSGIPGELFF
>14|TRBV11-3|TRBJ2-5|.
CASSLDRTQETQYF
>15|TRBV28|TRBJ1-5|.
CASSSDRTRLSPQHF
>10|TRBV29-1|TRBJ2-3|.
CSAVEDTQYF
>15|TRBV6-2/TRBV6-3|TRBJ1-5|.
CASSYSGVGGQPQHF
>16|TRBV18|TRBJ1-1|.
CASSLMGGQENTEAFF
>22|TRBV7-2|TRBJ2-2|.
CASSLASLAGNKLFKNTGELFF
>13|TRBV4-3|TRBJ1-2|.
CASSQELQGGYTF
>15|TRBV29-1|TRBJ2-2|TRBD1
CSARTGTGGTGELFF
>15|TRBV7-3|TRBJ2-3|.
CASSPSGKGADTQYF
>15|TRBV9|TRBJ1-2|.
CASSPDLLNVYGYTF
>15|TRBV11-2|TRBJ2-7|TRBD2
CASSLGGSSSYEQYF
>18|TRBV7-9|TRBJ2-1|.
CASSLWTARLAVSNEQFF
>14|TRBV3-1/TRBV3-2|TRBJ2-7|.
CASSRLTASYEQYF